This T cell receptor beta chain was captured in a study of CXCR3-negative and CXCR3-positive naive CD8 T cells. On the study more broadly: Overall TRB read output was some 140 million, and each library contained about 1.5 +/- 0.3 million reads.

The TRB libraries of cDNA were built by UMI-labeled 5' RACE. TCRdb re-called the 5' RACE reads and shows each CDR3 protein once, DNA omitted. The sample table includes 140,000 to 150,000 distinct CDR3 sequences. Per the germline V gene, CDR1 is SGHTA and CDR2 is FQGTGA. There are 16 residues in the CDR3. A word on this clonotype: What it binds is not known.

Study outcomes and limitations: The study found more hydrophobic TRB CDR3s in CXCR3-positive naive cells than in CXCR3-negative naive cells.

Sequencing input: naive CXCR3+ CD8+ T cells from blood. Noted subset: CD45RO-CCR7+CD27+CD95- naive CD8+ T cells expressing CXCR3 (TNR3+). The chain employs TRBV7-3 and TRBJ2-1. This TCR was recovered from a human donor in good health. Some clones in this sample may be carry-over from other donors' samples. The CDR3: CASSLIGRSSYNEQFF.